A selection of T cell receptor beta chains follows, all from one sample in a study of blood T cell repertoires in COVID-19. Clones were sequenced by immunoSEQ multiplex PCR, and TCRdb holds only the in-frame ones, with some missing. This sample carries 200,000 to 300,000 clones, 88% of them seen once, and the ten largest clones take roughly 0.8%. The sequenced sample consisted of peripheral blood. These receptor sequences come from a woman under 40 with acute or convalescent COVID-19. Both conserved end residues are part of each CDR3. The D gene is left open where the match is weak. Size values are once, few and many counts, or a class for expanded clones, and some rows have none.

cdr3_aa | cdr3_nt | j_call | d_call | v_call | clone_size
CASSSTGTGRNTEAFF | TGTGCCAGCAGCTCAACAGGGACAGGGCGGAACACTGAAGCTTTCTTT | TRBJ1-1 | TRBD1 | TRBV7-9 | once
CASSLASTTLAGELFF | TGCGCCAGCAGCTTGGCCTCCACCACGTTAGCTGGGGAGCTGTTTTTT | TRBJ2-2 | - | TRBV5-1 | few
CASSTQGGSGRAFRQFF | TGTGCCAGCAGCACCCAAGGGGGTAGCGGGAGGGCCTTTAGGCAGTTCTTC | TRBJ2-1 | TRBD2 | TRBV7-3 | once
CASSLRTGNEAFF | TGTGCCAGCAGCCTCCGCACCGGGAATGAAGCTTTCTTT | TRBJ1-1 | - | TRBV3-1/TRBV3-2 | -
CASLDFSYNEQFF | TGTGCCAGCCTGGACTTCTCCTACAATGAGCAGTTCTTC | TRBJ2-1 | - | TRBV27 | -
CAWSGQSYGYTF | TGTGCCTGGAGTGGACAGTCCTATGGCTACACCTTC | TRBJ1-2 | - | TRBV30 | -
CASSPARSSPNTGELFF | TGTGCCAGCAGCCCAGCACGGTCTAGCCCGAACACCGGGGAGCTGTTTTTT | TRBJ2-2 | - | TRBV7-2 | -
CASSTRLVPETQYF | TGTGCCAGCAGTACCCGACTAGTACCCGAGACCCAGTACTTC | TRBJ2-5 | - | TRBV27 | -
CASSLARTAAFF | TGTGCCAGCAGCTTAGCGAGGACAGCAGCTTTCTTT | TRBJ1-1 | - | TRBV7-2 | -
CASSLVGATNEKLFF | TGCGCCAGCAGCTTGGTCGGTGCAACTAATGAAAAACTGTTTTTT | TRBJ1-4 | - | TRBV5-1 | -
CASSLVVGGRTEAFF | TGCGCCAGCAGCTTGGTCGTAGGGGGCCGGACTGAAGCTTTCTTT | TRBJ1-1 | TRBD1 | TRBV5-1 | -
CASSQDRGVHNEQFF | TGTGCCAGCAGCCAAGATCGGGGAGTTCACAATGAGCAGTTCTTC | TRBJ2-1 | - | TRBV3-1/TRBV3-2 | few
CASSRGRGSNEKLFF | TGCGCCAGCAGCAGAGGGCGGGGTTCGAATGAAAAACTGTTTTTT | TRBJ1-4 | - | TRBV5-1 | -
CASSVGDRGFLNEQFF | TGTGCCAGCAGCGTAGGAGACAGGGGCTTCCTCAATGAGCAGTTCTTC | TRBJ2-1 | TRBD1 | TRBV9 | -
CASSVRLAGVGRVDTQYF | TGTGCCAGCAGCGTTCGGCTAGCGGGAGTCGGGCGAGTAGATACGCAGTATTTT | TRBJ2-3 | TRBD2 | TRBV9 | -
CASSRQGMNTEAFF | TGTGCCAGCAGCCGACAGGGAATGAACACTGAAGCTTTCTTT | TRBJ1-1 | TRBD1 | TRBV7-9 | once
CAISEMAGGYEQYF | TGTGCCATCAGTGAAATGGCAGGGGGCTACGAGCAGTACTTC | TRBJ2-7 | TRBD1 | TRBV10-3 | -
CASSQGGTHSGNTIYF | TGTGCCAGCAGCCAGGGGGGTACCCACTCTGGAAACACCATATATTTT | TRBJ1-3 | TRBD1 | TRBV9 | -
CASSKHGQAYEQYF | TGTGCCAGCAGTAAACACGGACAGGCCTACGAGCAGTACTTC | TRBJ2-7 | TRBD1 | TRBV28 | -
CASSQVGGAMGHNEQFF | TGTGCCAGCAGCCAAGTTGGGGGGGCTATGGGTCACAATGAGCAGTTCTTC | TRBJ2-1 | - | TRBV14 | -
CASSRRDRGSNTEAFF | TGTGCCAGCAGCCGACGGGACAGGGGCTCGAACACTGAAGCTTTCTTT | TRBJ1-1 | TRBD1 | TRBV9 | -
CASWAGTYNEQFF | TGTGCCAGTTGGGCAGGGACCTACAATGAGCAGTTCTTC | TRBJ2-1 | - | TRBV12-3/TRBV12-4 | -
CASAGELNQPQHF | TGTGCCAGCGCGGGGGAATTGAATCAGCCCCAGCATTTT | TRBJ1-5 | - | TRBV6-5 | -
CASSLSDRYEQYF | TGTGCCAGCAGCTTGTCCGACAGATACGAGCAGTACTTC | TRBJ2-7 | - | TRBV7-8 | once
CASSHLGASGRVEQYF | TGCGCCAGCAGCCACCTCGGGGCTAGCGGGAGGGTTGAGCAGTACTTC | TRBJ2-7 | TRBD2 | TRBV4-1 | -
CASSDLSGTTDTQYF | TGTGCCAGTAGCGACCTGAGCGGGACCACAGATACGCAGTATTTT | TRBJ2-3 | TRBD2 | TRBV19 | -
CASSEVAAYEQYF | TGTGCCAGCAGTGAAGTGGCAGCCTACGAGCAGTACTTC | TRBJ2-7 | - | TRBV6-1 | -
CASSTGLAGTDTQYF | TGTGCCAGCTCAACGGGACTAGCGGGAACAGATACGCAGTATTTT | TRBJ2-3 | TRBD2 | TRBV18 | -
CASSPWNTGELFF | TGTGCCAGCAGCCCATGGAACACCGGGGAGCTGTTTTTT | TRBJ2-2 | - | TRBV5-4 | -
CASTPLGHNEQFF | TGTGCCAGTACGCCTCTGGGGCACAATGAGCAGTTCTTC | TRBJ2-1 | - | TRBV19 | -
CATRDRKAGNTIYF | TGTGCCACCCGGGACAGGAAAGCTGGAAACACCATATATTTT | TRBJ1-3 | TRBD1 | TRBV24-1 | -
CAISEPTQRQYYGYTF | TGTGCCATCAGTGAGCCAACACAGAGACAGTACTATGGCTACACCTTC | TRBJ1-2 | - | TRBV10-3 | -
CASSEARYTQYF | TGTGCCAGCAGTGAAGCGCGGTATACGCAGTATTTT | TRBJ2-3 | - | TRBV6-1 | -
CASPIYEQYF | TGTGCCAGCCCCATCTACGAGCAGTACTTC | TRBJ2-7 | - | TRBV6-4 | -
CASSIGRQAVAGGYTF | TGTGCCAGTAGTATTGGTAGACAGGCCGTTGCAGGAGGCTACACCTTC | TRBJ1-2 | - | TRBV19 | few
CASSAGLDLRYNEQFF | TGTGCCAGCAGCGCGGGACTAGACCTACGCTACAATGAGCAGTTCTTC | TRBJ2-1 | TRBD2 | TRBV9 | -
CASSLGPSNEQFF | TGTGCCAGCAGTTTAGGGCCCTCGAATGAGCAGTTCTTC | TRBJ2-1 | - | TRBV12-3/TRBV12-4 | -
CASSLNTFFGGGTSYNEQFF | TGTGCCAGCAGCTTAAATACTTTTTTTGGGGGAGGAACATCCTACAATGAGCAGTTCTTC | TRBJ2-1 | - | TRBV11-3 | -
CASSLDAVTGGLSGANVLTF | TGCGCCAGCAGCTTGGACGCTGTGACAGGGGGTCTTTCTGGGGCCAACGTCCTGACTTTC | TRBJ2-6 | TRBD1 | TRBV5-1 | -
CASSKLGTSGRAGEQFF | TGTGCCAGCAGCAAACTAGGGACTAGCGGGAGGGCCGGGGAGCAGTTCTTC | TRBJ2-1 | TRBD2 | TRBV3-1/TRBV3-2 | -
CASSIYGGANYGYTF | TGTGCCAGTAGTATCTACGGGGGAGCTAACTATGGCTACACCTTC | TRBJ1-2 | - | TRBV19 | -
CASSKQGGYNEQFF | TGTGCCAGTAGTAAACAGGGGGGCTACAATGAGCAGTTCTTC | TRBJ2-1 | TRBD1 | TRBV19 | -
CASSLIAGEVYNEQFF | TGTGCCAGCAGTTTGATAGCGGGAGAGGTCTACAATGAGCAGTTCTTC | TRBJ2-1 | TRBD2 | TRBV27 | -
CASSLGNSQETQYF | TGCGCCAGCAGCTTGGGGAACAGTCAAGAGACCCAGTACTTC | TRBJ2-5 | - | TRBV5-1 | -